A selection of T cell receptor beta chains follows, all from one sample in a study of shared T cell receptors in the human thymus. The table came from immunoSEQ multiplex PCR; TCRdb's copy has only in-frame clones and leaves some out. This repertoire shows 500,000 to 550,000 clones, around 78% found once; its top ten account for about 0.014%. The data also belong to a second study, concerning human thymus T cells.

The sample was thymocytes. These receptors were collected from a boy in the first two years of life with a congenital heart defect. Each CDR3 is given with its conserved first and last residue. The D gene is left open where the match is weak. Clone size is not always given. Where it is, it says once, few, many or a class for expanded clones.

D gene: TRBD2; V gene: TRBV9; clone size: -; J gene: TRBJ2-3; CDR3 DNA: TGTGCCAGCAGCGCCGGGACTAGCGGATTTTCTGGAGCTGATACGCAGTATTTT; CDR3 protein: CASSAGTSGFSGADTQYF
D gene: TRBD2; V gene: TRBV11-2; clone size: -; J gene: TRBJ2-7; CDR3 DNA: TGTGCCAGCAGCCCGACTAGCGGGACACCGGGGGAGCAGTACTTC; CDR3 protein: CASSPTSGTPGEQYF
D gene: TRBD1; V gene: TRBV2; clone size: -; J gene: TRBJ1-1; CDR3 DNA: TGTGCCAGCAGTGAAGCCGACAGGGGAACTGAAGCTTTCTTT; CDR3 protein: CASSEADRGTEAFF
D gene: TRBD2; V gene: TRBV13; clone size: -; J gene: TRBJ2-7; CDR3 DNA: TGTGCCAGCAGCTTTAGACTAGCTTATGCTTCCTCCGAAGAGCAGTACTTC; CDR3 protein: CASSFRLAYASSEEQYF
D gene: TRBD2; V gene: TRBV19; clone size: -; J gene: TRBJ2-2; CDR3 DNA: TGTGCCAGTGGGACTAGCGGGAGTAATATCACCGGGGAGCTGTTTTTT; CDR3 protein: CASGTSGSNITGELFF
D gene: TRBD2; V gene: TRBV12-5; clone size: -; J gene: TRBJ2-7; CDR3 DNA: TGTGCTAGTCAACCGGGACTAGCGGGGATCTACGAGCAGTACTTC; CDR3 protein: CASQPGLAGIYEQYF
D gene: TRBD1; V gene: TRBV6-1; clone size: -; J gene: TRBJ1-1; CDR3 DNA: TGTGCCAGCAGTGTCCAAGACAGGGGCACTGAAGCTTTCTTT; CDR3 protein: CASSVQDRGTEAFF
D gene: -; V gene: TRBV14; clone size: -; J gene: TRBJ1-4; CDR3 DNA: TGTGCCAGCAGCCAAGAGCCACACAGGGAGGGGGAAAAACTGTTTTTT; CDR3 protein: CASSQEPHREGEKLFF
D gene: -; V gene: TRBV27; clone size: -; J gene: TRBJ2-7; CDR3 DNA: TGTGCCAGCAGTCATTTTGGGCAGGGTAGCTCCTACGAGCAGTACTTC; CDR3 protein: CASSHFGQGSSYEQYF
D gene: TRBD2; V gene: TRBV5-4; clone size: -; J gene: TRBJ2-7; CDR3 DNA: TGTGCCAGCAGCTTGGGTCAGGCGGGGGCCTACGAGCAGTACTTC; CDR3 protein: CASSLGQAGAYEQYF
D gene: TRBD2; V gene: TRBV4-1; clone size: -; J gene: TRBJ2-7; CDR3 DNA: TGCGCCAGCAGCCAACCGGGGGGCCCCACTAGCGGGCACTCCTACGAGCAGTACTTC; CDR3 protein: CASSQPGGPTSGHSYEQYF
D gene: TRBD2; V gene: TRBV9; clone size: -; J gene: TRBJ2-7; CDR3 DNA: TGTGCCAGCAGCGCTTGGGCGGGAGGACCCTTCTACGAGCAGTACTTC; CDR3 protein: CASSAWAGGPFYEQYF
D gene: TRBD1; V gene: TRBV28; clone size: few; J gene: TRBJ1-4; CDR3 DNA: TGTGCCAGCAGTCCCCGGGACAGGGTAGGGAGGGAAAAACTGTTTTTT; CDR3 protein: CASSPRDRVGREKLFF
D gene: -; V gene: TRBV10-2; clone size: -; J gene: TRBJ1-5; CDR3 DNA: TGCGCCAGCAGTGGCCGGGGAGATAGCAATCAGCCCCAGCATTTT; CDR3 protein: CASSGRGDSNQPQHF
D gene: -; V gene: TRBV4-1; clone size: -; J gene: TRBJ2-5; CDR3 DNA: TGCGCCAGCAGCCAAGGGACAGATCAAGAGACCCAGTACTTC; CDR3 protein: CASSQGTDQETQYF
D gene: TRBD2; V gene: TRBV4-3; clone size: -; J gene: TRBJ2-2; CDR3 DNA: TGCGCCAGCAGCCAAGAAATGACTAGCGGGAGGGAGGGGAACACCGGGGAGCTGTTTTTT; CDR3 protein: CASSQEMTSGREGNTGELFF
D gene: -; V gene: TRBV27; clone size: -; J gene: TRBJ2-4; CDR3 DNA: TGTGCCAGCAGTTTCGGAAACATTCAGTACTTC; CDR3 protein: CASSFGNIQYF
D gene: TRBD1; V gene: TRBV27; clone size: -; J gene: TRBJ2-1; CDR3 DNA: TGTGCCAGGGACAGGGACAATGAGCAGTTCTTC; CDR3 protein: CARDRDNEQFF
D gene: TRBD1; V gene: TRBV7-8; clone size: -; J gene: TRBJ2-7; CDR3 DNA: TGTGCCAGCAGCTTTGGGGGACAGGCCTCCTACGAGCAGTACTTC; CDR3 protein: CASSFGGQASYEQYF
D gene: TRBD2; V gene: TRBV4-3; clone size: once; J gene: TRBJ2-5; CDR3 DNA: TGCGCCAGCAGCCAAGACGAAGGGGCGCCTAGCGGAGGAGAGACCCAGTACTTC; CDR3 protein: CASSQDEGAPSGGETQYF
D gene: TRBD1; V gene: TRBV12-5; clone size: -; J gene: TRBJ2-7; CDR3 DNA: TGTGCTAGTGCCTGGGACAGCGACTACGAGCAGTACTTC; CDR3 protein: CASAWDSDYEQYF
D gene: TRBD2; V gene: TRBV4-1; clone size: -; J gene: TRBJ2-7; CDR3 DNA: TGCGCCAGCAGCCTACACCGAGGGACTAGCGGGTTTAGCCGCCTATCCTACGAGCAGTACTTC; CDR3 protein: CASSLHRGTSGFSRLSYEQYF